This is a list of T cell receptor beta chains from one sample in a study of CD8+CD57+ T cells in acquired aplastic anemia. TCRdb fed the reads into MiXCR, producing one record per CDR3 protein. This table holds 160,000 or so distinct CDR3 sequences, about two thirds found once. Sequenced sample: sorted CD4+, CD8+, or CD8+CD57+ T cells (not recorded which) from PBMCs. Source of these receptors: a human donor with aplastic anemia. Each CDR3 is given with its conserved first and last residue. A D gene is named only where the DNA matches it firmly. The listing skips clone size in some rows; elsewhere it reads once, few, many or a size class.

J gene | D gene | clone size | V gene | CDR3 DNA | CDR3 protein
TRBJ1-6 | - | - | TRBV20-1 | TGCAGTGCTAGAGTGGGGTTTAATTCACCCCTCCACTTT | CSARVGFNSPLHF
TRBJ2-3 | TRBD2 | few | TRBV7-2 | TGTGCCAGCAGCTTAGCGGGACTAAGCACAGATACGCAGTATTTT | CASSLAGLSTDTQYF
TRBJ2-2 | - | - | TRBV6-5 | TGTGCCAGCACTACAGGAAACACCGGGGAGCTGTTTTTT | CASTTGNTGELFF
TRBJ2-3 | - | once | TRBV7-6 | TGTGCCAGCAGCCCAATCGGGGGAGCGGCAGATACGCAGTATTTT | CASSPIGGAADTQYF
TRBJ1-1 | - | - | TRBV10-3 | TGTGCCAGCTTACCATCATGGAGGATAGGTCCGGGACAGAACACTGAAGCTTTCTTT | CASLPSWRIGPGQNTEAFF
TRBJ1-2 | - | once | TRBV7-2 | TGTGCCAGCAGCCTAATCTTCAACTATGGCTACACCTTC | CASSLIFNYGYTF
TRBJ2-6 | - | - | TRBV10-3 | TGTGCCATCAGTGTAGGTGGGACCAAGCCGGCAGACTCTGGGGCCAACGTCCTGACTTTC | CAISVGGTKPADSGANVLTF
TRBJ1-1 | - | - | TRBV10-3 | TGTGCCATCAGTGGGACAACAGCGAACACTGAAGCTTTCTTT | CAISGTTANTEAFF
TRBJ1-6 | - | - | TRBV20-1 | TGCAGTGCTAGTGCGATGCTACAGGGAGGAGTCTCACCCCTCCACTTT | CSASAMLQGGVSPLHF
TRBJ2-3 | TRBD2 | once | TRBV7-3 | TGCGCCAGCAGCCCGACCCCAGCGGGGGGAGCTGATACGCAGTATTTT | CASSPTPAGGADTQYF
TRBJ2-5 | TRBD2 | few | TRBV14 | TGTGCCAGCAGCCCTAACACGGGACTAGCGGGGGACCTGAGGGGGACCCAGTACTTC | CASSPNTGLAGDLRGTQYF
TRBJ2-3 | - | - | TRBV7-6 | TGTGCCAGCAGCTTAGGGGTTTTCCCTAGCACAGATACGCAGTATTTT | CASSLGVFPSTDTQYF
TRBJ1-1 | - | - | TRBV19 | TGTGCCAGTAGTATCCAGCGAGGTAGTACTGAAGCTTTCTTT | CASSIQRGSTEAFF
TRBJ2-5 | TRBD2 | - | TRBV7-9 | TGTGCCAGCAGTGTGCTAGCGGGGTCTCCGGGGGGAGAGACCCAGTACTTC | CASSVLAGSPGGETQYF
TRBJ1-3 | - | - | TRBV20-1 | TGCAGTGCTAACCAACCGACAGAGACTGGAAACACCATATATTTT | CSANQPTETGNTIYF
TRBJ2-1 | - | - | TRBV2 | TGTGCCAGCAGTGAGTATAGCGCTAGAGTGAGGAATGAGCAGTTCTTC | CASSEYSARVRNEQFF
TRBJ2-1 | TRBD1 | - | TRBV20-1 | TGCAGTGCCACGCACTCGGGACAGCCCTACAATGAGCAGTTCTTC | CSATHSGQPYNEQFF
TRBJ2-5 | TRBD1 | - | TRBV20-1 | TGCAGTTACTCGGTCGGGACAGGGCAAGAGACCCAGTACTTC | CSYSVGTGQETQYF
TRBJ2-7 | - | - | TRBV7-2 | TGTGCCAGCAGCCAGAGGGACGAGCAGTACTTC | CASSQRDEQYF
TRBJ2-1 | - | - | TRBV10-1 | TGCGCCAGCAGTGAACGCTCCTACAATGAGCAGTTCTTC | CASSERSYNEQFF
TRBJ2-1 | TRBD2 | - | TRBV24-1 | TGTGCCACCAGTGATTCCTTGGTTCGGGGCGGGAGTTTGAATGAGCAGTTCTTC | CATSDSLVRGGSLNEQFF
TRBJ2-5 | - | - | TRBV20-1 | TGCAGTGCTAGCAGTCAGGGAGGCCAAGAGACCCAGTACTTC | CSASSQGGQETQYF
TRBJ2-1 | - | - | TRBV10-2 | TGCGCCAGCCAGGGGTTAGGAGTGGTGGAGGGCAATGAGCAGTTCTTC | CASQGLGVVEGNEQFF
TRBJ1-1 | - | - | TRBV5-5 | TGTGCCAGCAAACGGGCGGGACAAGTGAACACTGAAGCTTTCTTT | CASKRAGQVNTEAFF
TRBJ1-6 | TRBD1 | - | TRBV19 | TGTGCCAGTAGGCTGACAGGGGGCGATTCACCCCTCCACTTT | CASRLTGGDSPLHF
TRBJ1-6 | - | - | TRBV2 | TGTGCCAGCAGTGAGTCTCCCAGTGCGCTTCCCCTCCACTTT | CASSESPSALPLHF
TRBJ2-7 | - | - | TRBV7-9 | TGTGCCAGCAGTTCGGACATACAGGAGCAGTACTTC | CASSSDIQEQYF
TRBJ1-2 | - | - | TRBV5-1 | TGCGCCAGCAGCTTGGCCGGGGAGGACTATGGCTACACCTTC | CASSLAGEDYGYTF
TRBJ2-7 | - | - | TRBV15 | TGTGCCACCAGCAGAGAGAATAGGGGGGGATACGAGCAGTACTTC | CATSRENRGGYEQYF
TRBJ2-1 | - | - | TRBV9 | TGTGCCAGCAGCGGCGTAGCGGAAGAGTACAATGAGCAGTTCTTC | CASSGVAEEYNEQFF
TRBJ2-3 | TRBD1 | - | TRBV10-3 | TGTGCCATCAGTGAACGGACAGGGGTTCGCACAGATACGCAGTATTTT | CAISERTGVRTDTQYF
TRBJ1-2 | TRBD1 | - | TRBV3-1 | TGTGCCAGCAGCCGTTCAGGGGGCGTGGGCTATGGCTACACCTTC | CASSRSGGVGYGYTF
TRBJ2-1 | TRBD2 | - | TRBV20-1 | TGCAGTGCTAGACCCGGGAGGGTGGCTAATGAGCAGTTCTTC | CSARPGRVANEQFF
TRBJ1-2 | - | - | TRBV20-1 | TGCAGTGCTAGAGCTAGTAATAACTATGGCTACACCTTC | CSARASNNYGYTF
TRBJ1-5 | - | - | TRBV7-2 | TGTGCCAGCAGCTCCAGGGTTTATCAGCCCCAGCATTTT | CASSSRVYQPQHF
TRBJ2-3 | TRBD2 | - | TRBV24-1 | TGTGCCACCAGTGGGGAGGGAGATACGCAGTATTTT | CATSGEGDTQYF
TRBJ2-2 | TRBD2 | - | TRBV2 | TGTGCCAGCAGGAGCGGGGGGACGCCCGGGGAGCTGTTTTTT | CASRSGGTPGELFF
TRBJ2-3 | - | - | TRBV7-9 | TGTGCCAGCAGCTTACGCATCGAAGATACGCAGTATTTT | CASSLRIEDTQYF
TRBJ2-5 | - | - | TRBV5-1 | TGCGCCAGCAGCTTCCAGGACGGCCCCCAGTACTTC | CASSFQDGPQYF
TRBJ2-7 | - | - | TRBV6-2/TRBV6-3 | TGTGCCAGCAGTTACGTCACCCACTACGAGCAGTACTTC | CASSYVTHYEQYF
TRBJ2-5 | - | - | TRBV20-1 | TGCAGTGCCCTGGGGGAGGGGGCTGAGACCCAGTACTTC | CSALGEGAETQYF
TRBJ1-6 | - | many | TRBV28 | TGTGCCAGCAGTTCGACAGAGGAATTTTCCCTCCACTTT | CASSSTEEFSLHF
TRBJ2-6 | - | - | TRBV6-4 | TGTGCCAGCAGTGAAGGGGGTACTGGGGCCAACGTCCTGACTTTC | CASSEGGTGANVLTF
TRBJ2-7 | - | - | TRBV15 | TGTGCCACCAGCAGAGATTTTGGGGCGACCTACGAGCAGTACTTC | CATSRDFGATYEQYF
TRBJ1-6 | - | - | TRBV6-5 | TGTGCCAGCAGCTGGGGAGGAGGAGATAATTCACCCCTCCACTTT | CASSWGGGDNSPLHF
TRBJ2-7 | - | - | TRBV7-4 | TGTGCCAGCAGCTTAGAGGGCGTCCAGCGGCAGTACTTC | CASSLEGVQRQYF
TRBJ1-4 | TRBD1 | - | TRBV3-1 | TGTGCCAGCAGCAGTCCGGGACAGGGACGAGAAAAACTGTTTTTT | CASSSPGQGREKLFF
TRBJ1-1 | TRBD1 | - | TRBV2 | TGTGCCAGCTTGGGGACAGGGGGCGTATCTGAAGCTTTCTTT | CASLGTGGVSEAFF
TRBJ2-7 | - | few | TRBV2 | TGTGCCAGCAGCCAGCAGGCGGGACAGCCCTACGAGCAGTACTTC | CASSQQAGQPYEQYF
TRBJ2-1 | - | few | TRBV7-9 | TGTGCCAGCAGCTTAGGGTCGGCAGTGCATGAGCAGTTCTTC | CASSLGSAVHEQFF
TRBJ2-2 | - | - | TRBV20-1 | - | CSASFGAGELFF
TRBJ1-1 | - | - | TRBV10-3 | TGTGCCATCAGTGAGTCGAAAAACACTGAAGCTTTCTTT | CAISESKNTEAFF
TRBJ1-2 | TRBD1 | - | TRBV19 | TGTGCCAGTAGCCAAGGACAGGGGACGTACTATGGCTACACCTTC | CASSQGQGTYYGYTF
TRBJ2-3 | TRBD2 | many | TRBV19 | TGTGCCAGTAGCGGGACTAGCCCAACAGATACGCAGTATTTT | CASSGTSPTDTQYF
TRBJ2-5 | - | - | TRBV9 | TGTGCCAGCAGCGTCAGGGAGTACCAAGAGACCCAGTACTTC | CASSVREYQETQYF
TRBJ1-1 | - | - | TRBV9 | TGTGCCAGCAGCGTTACAGTGAACACTGAAGCTTTCTTT | CASSVTVNTEAFF
TRBJ1-5 | TRBD1 | - | TRBV24-1 | TGTGCCACCAGTGACGGACAGGGGCACAATCAGCCCCAGCATTTT | CATSDGQGHNQPQHF
TRBJ1-5 | - | - | TRBV12-3/TRBV12-4 | TGTGCCAGCAAGCGGGACGGAAATCAGCCCCAGCATTTT | CASKRDGNQPQHF